This T cell receptor beta chain was found in a study of OX40 agonist ivuxolimab in advanced cancers. For the study at large: Patients received intravenous ivuxolimab every 2 weeks at 0.01 to 10 mg/kg. Enrollees could have had prior anti-PD-1, anti-PD-L1 or anti-CTLA-4 therapy, which under 50% had received.

With 3 bases removed from V and 4 bases from J, the gap between germline ends came to 12 bases. This CDR3 has 14 amino acids. Germline loops: CDR1 MNHEY, CDR2 SVGAGI. Study-level results: Expanded clones belonging to CD8+ T cells outnumbered, on average, those of CD4+. Dose levels from 0.1 to 3.0 mg/kg saw CD4+ and CD8+ blood T cells expand clonally by week 6.

Clones were sequenced by immunoSEQ multiplex PCR, and TCRdb holds only the in-frame ones, with some missing. This sample carries under 150,000 clones, approximately 90% of them seen once, and the ten largest clones take roughly 1.1%. With regard to this clone: Antigen specificity is unknown.

This receptor was obtained from an adult with an advanced solid tumor such as melanoma, head and neck, liver or kidney cancer. V and J are TRBV6-5 and TRBJ1-1; a weak D match, TRBD1 (6 bases). The sequencing here drew on CD4+ or CD8+ T cells sorted from blood, taken in a trial of the OX40 agonist ivuxolimab. This chain's CDR3 is CASSYNREGTEAFF. CDR3 coding DNA: TGTGCCAGCAGTTATAACAGGGAGGGCACTGAAGCTTTCTTT.